These 24 T cell receptor beta chains share one sample of origin, sequenced in a study of cytomegalovirus exposure and HLA in healthy donors (dated 2017 in TCRdb). The method behind the library was the immunoSEQ multiplex PCR assay. A mixture of 60 forward primers for TCR Vbeta segments and 13 reverse primers for TCR Jbeta segments was used in the multiplex PCR. TCRdb retrieved this table from immuneACCESS and kept in-frame rearrangements only. Not all clones are present; in checked studies, unresolved V genes account for under half, and no reason is known for the remainder. A total of approximately 110,000 clones appear in this sample, roughly four fifths of them only once. Jointly, the top ten make up roughly 13% of the sample. The sample taken for sequencing was PBMCs. These receptors all come from a woman aged 55 to 70 in good health and CMV-seropositive.

This clone is judged medium-sized. The chain couples TRBV7-2 to TRBJ2-2; D is ambiguous. V was clipped by 0 bases and J by 1 base, with 9 bases between them. CDR1 is SGHTA and CDR2 is FQGNSA in the germline V gene. The CDR3 consists of 16 residues. This chain's CDR3 is CASSLAGSMNTGELFF. CDR3 bases: TGTGCCAGCAGCTTAGCCGGGTCAATGAACACCGGGGAGCTGTTTTTT.

The chain recombines TRBV6-1 with TRBJ1-2; weak D call: TRBD1 (6 bases). Germline CDR1 MNHNS, CDR2 SASEGT. The CDR3 is made up of 14 amino acids. Between the trimmed V and J ends, which lost 3 bases and 4 bases, there was a span of 12 bases. The CDR3 DNA sequence: TGTGCCAGCAGTGATCAACAGGGCCTCTATGGCTACACCTTC. It codes for CASSDQQGLYGYTF.

This chain connects TRBV9 to TRBJ2-5, with D tentatively TRBD2 (6 bases). V was pared by 0 bases and J by 5 bases, with 23 bases between. Germline V CDR1 and CDR2: SGDLS, YYNGEE. The CDR3 spans 18 residues. The CDR3 DNA follows: TGTGCCAGCAGCGTAGGGATTGAAGGATCTAGCGTTGTGGAGACCCAGTACTTC. Translation: CASSVGIEGSSVVETQYF.

The genes are TRBV5-8 and TRBJ2-6, with D possibly being TRBD1 (5 bases). V was trimmed by 2 bases and J by 0 bases, leaving 15 bases between them. CDR1 and CDR2 from the germline V gene are SGHTS and YDEGEE. CDR3 length: 18 residues. This CDR3 is CASSFSTGVYSGANVLTF. The CDR3 nucleotides are TGTGCCAGCAGCTTTTCAACAGGAGTTTACTCTGGGGCCAACGTCCTGACTTTC. The full variable domain, in which reference TRBV5-8 and TRBJ2-6 provide the parts outside the CDR3, is EAGVTQSPTHLIKTRGQQATLRCSPISGHTSVYWYQQALGLGLQFLLWYDEGEERNRGNFPPRFSGRQFPNYSSELNVNALELEDSALYLCASSFSTGVYSGANVLTFGAGSRLTVL.

V usage is TRBV7-9 and J usage is TRBJ1-1; D uncertain. The germline V gene encodes CDR1 SEHNR and CDR2 FQNEAQ (reference sequence). The CDR3 contains 13 residues. V lost 5 bases and J lost 5, with 12 bases in between. The CDR3 nucleotides are TGTGCCAGCAGCCGCGGGGAGGGTACTGAAGCTTTCTTT. Its protein is CASSRGEGTEAFF.

This chain connects TRBV9 to TRBJ2-6; 7 bases fit TRBD1. In germline, CDR1 is SGDLS, CDR2 YYNGEE. The V segment lost 7 bases and the J segment 0 bases; nucleotides outside the gene matches: 13. The CDR3 spans 18 residues. This CDR3 is CASGMSGQLISGANVLTF. The CDR3 DNA reads as TGTGCCAGCGGCATGTCGGGACAGCTGATCTCTGGGGCCAACGTCCTGACTTTC.

The V gene is TRBV5-1, the J gene TRBJ2-6; 7 bases line up with TRBD1. The J segment lost 0 bases and the V segment lost 0 bases, leaving 9 bases of the junction unmatched. From germline, CDR1 is SGHRS and CDR2 YFSETQ. The CDR3 is 19 amino acids. The chain's CDR3 is CASSLAKTGVPSGANVLTF. CDR3 in DNA: TGCGCCAGCAGCTTGGCCAAAACAGGGGTGCCCTCTGGGGCCAACGTCCTGACTTTC.

The V and J genes are TRBV10-1 and TRBJ2-5; 10 bases agree with TRBD2. CDR1 and CDR2 (germline): WNHNN, SYGVQD (reference sequence). The V segment lost 10 bases and the J segment 1 base; nucleotides outside the gene matches: 6. This CDR3 spans 14 amino acids. This CDR3 is CAIKWTSGQETQYF. The DNA of the CDR3 is TGCGCCATCAAGTGGACTAGCGGCCAAGAGACCCAGTACTTC.

The chain employs TRBV6-5 and TRBJ1-1; D not resolved. The V end lost 2 bases, the J end lost 1 base, and 5 bases lay between the germline ends. The CDR3 loop spans 13 amino acids. The germline V gene has CDR1 MNHEY and CDR2 SVGAGI. CDR3 coding DNA: TGTGCCAGCAGTTACGAGGGGAACACTGAAGCTTTCTTT. Encoded protein: CASSYEGNTEAFF.

The chain recombines TRBV7-9 with TRBJ1-1; 8 bases map to TRBD1. Trimming at V came to 1 base and at J to 7 bases, leaving 2 bases not matched to a gene. Germline V lookup: CDR1 SEHNR, CDR2 FQNEAQ (reference sequence). The CDR3 runs to 13 residues. The CDR3 here is CASSLVGQGEAFF. Written as DNA, the CDR3 is TGTGCCAGCAGCTTAGTCGGACAGGGTGAAGCTTTCTTT.

The chain recombines TRBV2 with TRBJ1-2, with unresolved D. Trimming took off 5 bases at V and 2 bases at J, with 6 bases between the two ends. Germline V gene lookup returns CDR1 SNHLY and CDR2 FYNNEI. The CDR3 is 12 amino acids. CDR3 amino acids: CASSRQNYGYTF. The DNA for the CDR3 is TGTGCCAGCAGTCGCCAGAACTATGGCTACACCTTC.

This clone was counted between two and nine times. V and J are TRBV4-3 and TRBJ1-3; D may be TRBD1 (5 bases). This CDR3 is 16 amino acids long. V was shortened by 1 base and J by 1 base, with 11 bases between the two germline ends. The germline V gene has CDR1 LGHNA and CDR2 YSLEER. The CDR3: CASSQATPGSGNTIYF. CDR3 sequence (DNA): TGCGCCAGCAGCCAAGCTACCCCAGGGTCTGGAAACACCATATATTTT.

CDR3 DNA sequence: TGTGCCAGCAGCCAAGTTGGTTCGCAGGGGGCGGGCGGCTACACCTTC. Protein: CASSQVGSQGAGGYTF. This chain joins TRBV4-2 and TRBJ1-2, with 8 bases matching TRBD1. The J segment lost 8 bases and the V segment lost 1 base, leaving 12 bases of the junction unmatched. Germline V gene data show CDR1 as LGHNA and CDR2 as YNFKEQ. There are 16 residues in the CDR3.

The chain couples TRBV4-2 to TRBJ1-2, with TRBD1 as a possible D gene (5 bases). Trimming cost V 0 bases and J 2 bases, with 13 bases left between them. There are 16 residues in the CDR3. The germline CDR1 and CDR2 sequences are LGHNA and YNFKEQ. The CDR3 bases are TGTGCCAGCAGCCAAGATCGAGACGGGGGAAACTATGGCTACACCTTC. It yields the protein CASSQDRDGGNYGYTF.

V usage is TRBV7-9 and J usage is TRBJ2-7; D remains ambiguous. Germline CDR1 reads SEHNR; CDR2 reads FQNEAQ (reference sequence). The CDR3 loop spans 15 amino acids. With 5 bases removed from V and 0 bases from J, the gap between germline ends came to 14 bases. The CDR3 loop reads CASSLFGRRSYEQYF. For the CDR3, the DNA is TGTGCCAGCAGCCTATTCGGCAGGCGCTCCTACGAGCAGTACTTC.

The CDR3 spells CATSRAGGAGFTDTQYF. DNA of the CDR3: TGTGCCACCAGCAGAGCCGGGGGAGCGGGGTTCACAGATACGCAGTATTTT. The rearrangement joins TRBV15 to TRBJ2-3, with 7 bases matching TRBD2. This CDR3 contains 17 residues. Germline CDR1 and CDR2: LNHNV and YYDKDF (reference sequence). Unmatched junction bases numbered 9, after V lost 1 base and J lost 2 bases.

This chain connects TRBV7-8 to TRBJ1-3; TRBD1 agrees at 9 bases. This CDR3 is 14 amino acids long. J was trimmed by 3 bases and V by 3 bases; bases with no gene match: 0. The germline CDR1 and CDR2 sequences are SGHVS and FQNEAQ. This CDR3 is CASSLTGGGNTIYF. The CDR3, as DNA: TGTGCCAGCAGCTTGACAGGGGGTGGAAACACCATATATTTT.

This clone was picked up one time. V gene TRBV27 combines with J gene TRBJ1-2; tentatively, D is TRBD1 (5 bases). This CDR3 region has 13 residues. CDR1 MNHEY and CDR2 SMNVEV come from the germline V gene (reference sequence). V lost 3 bases, J lost 6 bases, and 11 bases lay in between. CDR3 sequence: CASSFSGSDGYTF. In DNA, the CDR3 is TGTGCCAGCAGTTTTTCAGGGTCCGATGGCTACACCTTC.

The chain carries TRBV6-1 and TRBJ1-2; weak D call: TRBD1 (5 bases). V gave up 5 bases and J gave up 0 bases, with 13 bases separating them. CDR1 is MNHNS and CDR2 is SASEGT in the germline V gene. This CDR3 comprises 15 residues. The CDR3 DNA sequence: TGTGCCAGCAGTTTATCGACAGCCACTAACTATGGCTACACCTTC. It translates to CASSLSTATNYGYTF.

The chain is built from TRBV6-5 and TRBJ1-5, with a possible D match to TRBD1 (5 bases). The length of the CDR3 is 13 residues. Germline V gene data show CDR1 as MNHEY and CDR2 as SVGAGI. The V end was cut by 3 bases, the J end by 5 bases, with 8 bases between. The CDR3 spells CASSYSGHQPQHF. The CDR3 region has the DNA TGTGCCAGCAGTTATTCAGGGCATCAGCCCCAGCATTTT.

This chain connects TRBV19 to TRBJ2-7; TRBD1 matches at 9 bases. Germline trimming cut 3 bases from V and 0 bases from J; bases unmatched to any gene: 3. CDR1 is LNHDA and CDR2 is SQIVND in the germline V gene (reference sequence). There are 15 residues in the CDR3. The DNA for the CDR3 is TGTGCCAGTAGTATGGGGACAGGGAGCTCCTACGAGCAGTACTTC. Protein product: CASSMGTGSSYEQYF.

The J gene is TRBJ1-4, the V gene TRBV27; D is ambiguous. The CDR3 sequence is 13 residues long. The germline V gene encodes CDR1 MNHEY and CDR2 SMNVEV (reference sequence). The V and J ends lost 8 bases and 7 bases respectively, with 14 bases between them. In DNA form, the CDR3 reads TGTGCCAGCCAGGCTTTTGGTAGTGAAAAACTGTTTTTT. Its protein product is CASQAFGSEKLFF.

There are a few counts of this clone. V is TRBV5-1 and J is TRBJ2-7; tentatively, D is TRBD1 (5 bases). Germline CDR1 SGHRS, CDR2 YFSETQ. The ends were cut back, 4 bases at V and 0 bases at J, with 11 bases in the middle. This CDR3 is built from 14 residues. This CDR3 reads CASSDLQDSYEQYF. CDR3 sequence (DNA): TGCGCCAGCAGCGACCTACAGGACTCCTACGAGCAGTACTTC.

The V gene is TRBV5-4, the J gene TRBJ1-4; D gene unclear. Germline loops: CDR1 SGHNT, CDR2 YYREEE (reference sequence). The CDR3 extends over 18 amino acids. Trimming took 0 bases from V and 0 from J, leaving 15 bases between them. The CDR3: CASSLGVYPDTTNEKLFF. DNA of the CDR3: TGTGCCAGCAGCTTGGGAGTTTATCCCGACACAACTAATGAAAAACTGTTTTTT.